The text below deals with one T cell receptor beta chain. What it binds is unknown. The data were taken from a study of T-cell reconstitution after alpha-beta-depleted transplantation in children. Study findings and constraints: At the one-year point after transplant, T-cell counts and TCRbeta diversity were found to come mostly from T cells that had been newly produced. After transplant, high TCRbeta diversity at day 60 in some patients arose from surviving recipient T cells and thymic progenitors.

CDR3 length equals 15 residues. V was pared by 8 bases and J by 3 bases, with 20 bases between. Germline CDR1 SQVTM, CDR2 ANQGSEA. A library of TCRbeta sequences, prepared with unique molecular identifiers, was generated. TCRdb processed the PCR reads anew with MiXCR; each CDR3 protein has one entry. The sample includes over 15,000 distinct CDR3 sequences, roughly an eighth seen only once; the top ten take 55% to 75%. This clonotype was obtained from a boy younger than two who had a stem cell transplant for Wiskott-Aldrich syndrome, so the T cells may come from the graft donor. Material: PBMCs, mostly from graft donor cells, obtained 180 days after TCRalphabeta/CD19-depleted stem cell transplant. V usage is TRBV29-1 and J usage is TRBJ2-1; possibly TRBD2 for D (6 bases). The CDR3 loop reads CSSRSGETSYNEQFF. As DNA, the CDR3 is TGCAGCTCGAGATCTGGAGAGACTAGCTACAATGAGCAGTTCTTC.